These T cell receptor beta chains were read from a single sample in a study of T cells in Graves' hyperthyroidism and ophthalmopathy. TCRdb itself ran the multiplex PCR reads through MiXCR, one entry per CDR3 protein. The sample carries approximately 330,000 distinct CDR3 sequences, around a fifth recorded once. The specimen sequenced was blood. The receptors stem from a woman aged 50 to 60 with Graves' hyperthyroidism. CDR3s include the opening cysteine and the closing phenylalanine or tryptophan. The order of the fields is V gene, J gene, D gene, clone size, CDR3 protein, CDR3 DNA. D genes are given only for firm matches. Expanded clones are given a class, and other clones once, few, many or no size at all.

TRBV27	TRBJ1-2	.	many	CASSLFSRQSNYGYTF	TGTGCCAGCAGTTTATTTTCCCGACAGTCTAACTATGGCTACACCTTC
TRBV20-1	TRBJ2-3	TRBD2	.	CSARAPPGLAGRADTQYF	TGCAGTGCTAGAGCTCCCCCAGGACTAGCGGGGAGGGCAGATACGCAGTATTTT
TRBV6-2/TRBV6-3	TRBJ2-1	.	.	CASRQLRTKSYNEQFF	TGTGCCAGCAGACAACTCCGGACAAAGTCCTACAATGAGCAGTTCTTC
TRBV6-1	TRBJ2-3	.	.	CASNKLGAGDTQYF	TGTGCCAGCAATAAACTGGGGGCTGGGGATACGCAGTATTTT
TRBV12-3/TRBV12-4	TRBJ1-2	.	.	CASSPTVTHGYTF	TGTGCCAGCAGTCCGACGGTAACTCATGGCTACACCTTC
TRBV27	TRBJ2-7	.	many	CASSFRGGDIRDEQYF	TGTGCCAGCAGTTTCCGGGGTGGGGACATTAGGGACGAGCAGTACTTC
TRBV30	TRBJ2-5	.	many	CAWSAQETQYF	TGTGCCTGGAGTGCCCAAGAGACCCAGTACTTC
TRBV10-3	TRBJ1-2	.	few	CAISDGGAYGYTF	TGTGCCATCAGTGACGGGGGCGCCTATGGCTACACCTTC
TRBV30	TRBJ1-3	TRBD1	many	CAWSSLGTVNSGNTIYF	TGTGCCTGGAGTTCCCTCGGGACAGTCAACTCTGGAAACACCATATATTTT
TRBV7-8	TRBJ2-3	TRBD2	.	CASSIGGADTQYF	TGTGCCAGCAGCATTGGGGGGGCAGATACGCAGTATTTT
TRBV3-1	TRBJ1-3	TRBD1	.	CASSQSGTEALSGNTIYF	TGTGCCAGCAGCCAATCCGGGACAGAGGCGCTCTCTGGAAACACCATATATTTT
TRBV14	TRBJ2-7	TRBD1	few	CASSSTGTGPDEQYF	TGTGCCAGCAGCAGCACCGGGACAGGTCCCGACGAGCAGTACTTC
TRBV20-1	TRBJ1-6	TRBD1	many	CSAKPGTGNSPLHF	TGCAGTGCAAAACCCGGGACAGGGAATTCACCCCTCCACTTT
TRBV7-9	TRBJ1-5	TRBD1	many	CASSPDKQGGNQPQHF	TGTGCCAGCAGCCCCGATAAACAGGGGGGCAATCAGCCCCAGCATTTT
TRBV19	TRBJ2-1	TRBD2	.	CASSRQSSGVYNEQFF	TGTGCCAGTAGTAGACAATCTAGCGGAGTCTACAATGAGCAGTTCTTC
TRBV7-3	TRBJ2-3	.	.	CASRPSPSTDTQYF	TGTGCCAGCCGGCCATCCCCAAGCACAGATACGCAGTATTTT
TRBV28	TRBJ2-1	.	.	CASSYRTGDYNEQFF	TGTGCCAGCAGTTACAGGACGGGAGACTACAATGAGCAGTTCTTC
TRBV20-1	TRBJ2-3	TRBD2	many	CSARDRLAGAPTDTQYF	TGCAGTGCTAGAGACCGACTAGCGGGGGCTCCCACAGATACGCAGTATTTT
TRBV20-1	TRBJ1-4	.	few	CSARESGGTNEKLFF	TGCAGTGCTAGAGAATCTGGTGGAACTAATGAAAAACTGTTTTTT
TRBV27	TRBJ1-6	.	many	CASSRGYRAPNSPLHF	TGTGCCAGCAGCAGGGGTTACAGGGCCCCTAATTCACCCCTCCACTTT
TRBV20-1	TRBJ2-1	.	many	CSPRGTNEQFF	TGCAGCCCCAGGGGTACGAATGAGCAGTTCTTC
TRBV28	TRBJ2-7	.	many	CASSLIATGLEQYF	TGTGCCAGCAGTCTCATAGCGACAGGCCTCGAGCAGTACTTC
TRBV6-1	TRBJ2-7	TRBD1	many	CASSEEGRGLIYEQYF	TGTGCCAGCAGTGAAGAGGGCAGGGGGTTAATCTACGAGCAGTACTTC
TRBV30	TRBJ1-2	.	many	CAWSPGTRRYTF	TGTGCCTGGAGCCCGGGAACCAGAAGGTACACCTTC
TRBV12-3/TRBV12-4	TRBJ2-7	TRBD1	many	CASSRTGQGITSYEQYF	TGTGCCAGCAGCCGGACGGGACAGGGTATAACCTCCTACGAGCAGTACTTC
TRBV12-3/TRBV12-4	TRBJ2-7	.	.	CASSRGTPFYEQYF	TGTGCCAGCAGTCGCGGGACTCCTTTCTACGAGCAGTACTTC
TRBV20-1	TRBJ2-1	.	many	CSARGGQPVYEQFF	TGCAGTGCTAGAGGAGGACAGCCCGTGTATGAGCAGTTCTTC
TRBV30	TRBJ1-1	.	many	CAWMNRVSTEAFF	TGTGCCTGGATGAACAGGGTGAGCACTGAAGCTTTCTTT
TRBV7-3	TRBJ1-2	TRBD1	few	CASSSTGMDGYTF	TGTGCCAGCAGCTCGACAGGGATGGATGGCTACACCTTC
TRBV15	TRBJ1-4	.	.	CATSTTRSTWNEKLFF	TGTGCCACCAGCACGACCCGATCGACATGGAATGAAAAACTGTTTTTT
TRBV28	TRBJ2-6	TRBD1	.	CASSPRTGSSSGANVLTF	TGTGCCAGCAGTCCACGGACAGGGTCCTCCTCTGGGGCCAACGTCCTGACTTTC
TRBV6-5	TRBJ1-2	TRBD1	few	CASSYAGTGAPGDGYTF	TGTGCCAGCAGTTACGCCGGGACAGGGGCCCCGGGGGATGGCTACACCTTC
TRBV10-1	TRBJ2-7	TRBD1	.	CASSESGTGRNEQYF	TGCGCCAGCAGTGAGTCCGGGACAGGGAGGAACGAGCAGTACTTC
TRBV6-1	TRBJ1-4	.	few	CASSEEKQSEKLFF	TGTGCCAGCAGTGAAGAGAAGCAGAGTGAAAAACTGTTTTTT
TRBV12-3/TRBV12-4	TRBJ2-7	.	many	CASSSGVPYEQYF	TGTGCCAGCAGCTCCGGGGTCCCCTACGAGCAGTACTTC
TRBV3-1	TRBJ2-1	.	few	CASSPVGRSSEQFF	TGTGCCAGCAGCCCAGTTGGTAGGTCAAGTGAGCAGTTCTTC
TRBV9	TRBJ2-3	TRBD2	.	CASSVGQRTQAGRTDTQYF	TGTGCCAGCAGCGTAGGCCAAAGGACACAAGCGGGAAGGACAGATACGCAGTATTTT
TRBV10-3	TRBJ1-2	.	.	CATKDWGYTF	TGTGCCACTAAGGACTGGGGCTACACCTTC
TRBV11-2	TRBJ2-2	.	few	CASSYRQTGELFF	TGTGCCAGCAGCTATAGACAGACCGGGGAGCTGTTTTTT
TRBV20-1	TRBJ1-3	.	few	CSAAPPGTGNTIYF	TGCAGTGCTGCCCCTCCTGGTACTGGAAACACCATATATTTT
TRBV5-1	TRBJ1-6	TRBD1	.	CASSEIFRDSSYNSPLHF	TGCGCCAGCAGCGAGATCTTCCGGGACAGCTCCTATAATTCACCCCTCCACTTT
TRBV20-1	TRBJ2-1	.	few	CSAADLTRSYNEQFF	TGCAGTGCCGCCGATCTTACGAGATCCTACAATGAGCAGTTCTTC
TRBV5-1	TRBJ2-7	.	.	CASSSGTARSYEQYF	TGCGCCAGCAGCTCGGGGACCGCGAGATCCTACGAGCAGTACTTC
TRBV28	TRBJ1-6	.	many	CASSLEGSSYNSPLHF	TGTGCCAGCAGTTTGGAGGGTAGCTCCTATAATTCACCCCTCCACTTT
TRBV6-1	TRBJ1-2	.	many	CASSTRTASYGYTF	TGTGCCAGCAGTACCCGGACGGCCAGCTATGGCTACACCTTC
TRBV28	TRBJ2-5	.	many	CASSLLGMKETQYF	TGTGCCAGCAGTTTACTAGGGATGAAAGAGACCCAGTACTTC